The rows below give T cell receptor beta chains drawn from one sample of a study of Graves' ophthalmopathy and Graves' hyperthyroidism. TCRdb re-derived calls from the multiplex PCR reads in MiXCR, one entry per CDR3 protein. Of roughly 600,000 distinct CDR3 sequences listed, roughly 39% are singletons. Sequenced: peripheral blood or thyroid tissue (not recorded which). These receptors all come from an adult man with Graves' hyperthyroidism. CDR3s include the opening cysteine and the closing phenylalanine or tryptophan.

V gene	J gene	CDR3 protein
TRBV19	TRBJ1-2	CASSTTGGERANYGYTF
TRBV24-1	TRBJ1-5	CAWSVSSNQPQHF
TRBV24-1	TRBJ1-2	CATSTGTAIYGYTF
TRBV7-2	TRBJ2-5	CASSLVGLERETQYF
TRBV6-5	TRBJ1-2	CASSRAGTNYGYTF
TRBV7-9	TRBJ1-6	CASPPAGTGAPISPLHF
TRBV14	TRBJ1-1	CASSQDLNTEAFF
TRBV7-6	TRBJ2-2	CASSFRVGELFF
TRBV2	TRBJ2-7	CASGVYEQYF
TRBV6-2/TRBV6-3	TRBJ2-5	CASSYSPGQRKYF
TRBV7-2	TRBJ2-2	CASSLLVSSTGELFF
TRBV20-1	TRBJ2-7	CSARDGRASGSSYKQYF
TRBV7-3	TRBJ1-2	CASSLGTSAGYTF
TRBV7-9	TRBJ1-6	CASSWSGGNYNSPLHF
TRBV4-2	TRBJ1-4	CASSPQGILWEKLFF
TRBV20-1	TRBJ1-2	CSASTGGGYTF
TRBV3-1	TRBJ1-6	CASSQARGGSPLHF
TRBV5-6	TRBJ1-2	CASSSTDNSPNYGYTF
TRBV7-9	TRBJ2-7	CASSLGLAGMNEQYF
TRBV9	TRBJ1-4	CASSSGSNEKLFF
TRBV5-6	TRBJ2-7	CASIPWSGSLYEQYF
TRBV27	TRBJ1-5	CASSLDSFTLRNQPQHF
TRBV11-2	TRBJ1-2	CASSFSQGLYGYTF
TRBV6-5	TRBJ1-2	CASSTNWGDTPYGYTF
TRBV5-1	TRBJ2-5	CASSLQGGGQETQYF
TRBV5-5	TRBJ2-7	CASSLRGQNYEQYF
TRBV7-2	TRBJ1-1	CASSQDRFNTEAFF
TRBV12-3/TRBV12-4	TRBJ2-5	CASSNGETQYF
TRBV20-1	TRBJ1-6	CSAGVTPLHF
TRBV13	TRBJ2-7	CASSFARGTYEQYF
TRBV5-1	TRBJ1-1	CASSLEAVTEAFF
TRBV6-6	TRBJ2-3	CASSYRGGVSTDTQYF
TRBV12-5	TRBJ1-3	CASGLKNTIYF
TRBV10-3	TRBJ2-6	CAISKLAGDHSGANVLTF
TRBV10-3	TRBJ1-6	CAQPKGGGSPLHF
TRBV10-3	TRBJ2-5	CATGLAGPQETQYF
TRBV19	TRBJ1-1	CASSTQTGRGTEAFF
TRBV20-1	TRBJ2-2	CSASLGRAGTGELFF
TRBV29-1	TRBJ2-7	CSVGTGQIYEQYF
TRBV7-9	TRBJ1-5	CASSLGADRGEDQPQHF
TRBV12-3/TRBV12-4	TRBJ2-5	CASSRAGLRETQYF
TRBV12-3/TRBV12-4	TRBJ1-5	CASSSGLSNQPQHF